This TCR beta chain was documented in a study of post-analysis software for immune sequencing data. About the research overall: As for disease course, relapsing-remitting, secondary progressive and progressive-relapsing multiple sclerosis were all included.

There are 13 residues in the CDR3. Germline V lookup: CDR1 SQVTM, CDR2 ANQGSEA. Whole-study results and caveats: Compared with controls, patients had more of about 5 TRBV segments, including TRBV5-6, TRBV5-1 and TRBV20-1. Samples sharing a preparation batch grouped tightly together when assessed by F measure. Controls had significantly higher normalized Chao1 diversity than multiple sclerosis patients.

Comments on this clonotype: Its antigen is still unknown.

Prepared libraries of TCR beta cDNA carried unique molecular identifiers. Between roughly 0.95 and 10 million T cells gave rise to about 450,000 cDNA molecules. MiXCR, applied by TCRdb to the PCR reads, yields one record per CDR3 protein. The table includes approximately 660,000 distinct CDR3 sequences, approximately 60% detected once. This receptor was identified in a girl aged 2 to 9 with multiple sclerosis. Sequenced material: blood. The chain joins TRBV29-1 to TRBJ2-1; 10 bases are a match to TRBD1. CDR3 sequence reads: CIIPGQGYNEQFF. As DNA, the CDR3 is TGCATCATACCGGGACAGGGGTACAATGAGCAGTTCTTC.